This section outlines one TCR beta chain sequence together with its context. The sample belongs to a study of T-cell reconstitution after alpha-beta-depleted transplantation in children. This CDR3 comprises 14 residues. V was trimmed by 1 base and J by 4 bases, leaving 11 bases between them. Germline V gene lookup returns CDR1 SEHNR and CDR2 FQNEAQ (reference sequence). For TCRbeta, the library was prepared with unique molecular identifiers. TCRdb called the PCR reads again in MiXCR, with one record for every CDR3 protein. Of roughly 490,000 distinct CDR3 sequences in the sample, 11% were seen once. The source of this sequence is a female patient between 2 and 15 years old who had a stem cell transplant for aplastic anemia, so the T cells may come from the graft donor. The source material was PBMCs, mostly from graft donor cells, sampled 180 days after TCRalphabeta/CD19-depleted stem cell transplant. The genes are TRBV7-9 and TRBJ2-7; D possibly corresponds to TRBD2 (6 bases). The CDR3 DNA follows: TGTGCCAGCAGCTTAGGGCCGGGACTTTACGAGCAGTACGTC. It encodes CASSLGPGLYEQYV.